These 25 T cell receptor beta chains originate from one sample sequenced in a study of cytomegalovirus exposure and HLA in healthy donors. Clones were read by immunoSEQ multiplex PCR, and TCRdb kept only the in-frame ones, dropping some. The data show 190,000 or so clones, 65% to 90% seen once. The sample taken for sequencing was PBMCs. These TCRs come from a woman in her 30s in good health and CMV-seropositive.

There are many counts of this clone. The chain carries TRBV5-1 and TRBJ2-1; a weak D match, TRBD1 (5 bases). From germline, CDR1 is SGHRS and CDR2 YFSETQ. V shed 0 bases and J shed 14 bases, with 15 bases lying between them. This CDR3 spans 13 amino acids. The CDR3 protein is CASSLDNRGEKFF. The CDR3 coding sequence is TGCGCCAGCAGCTTGGACAATAGGGGCGAGAAGTTCTTC. The complete variable domain, with remaining parts taken from reference TRBV5-1 and TRBJ2-1, reads KAGVTQTPRYLIKTRGQQVTLSCSPISGHRSVSWYQQTPGQGLQFLFEYFSETQRNKGNFPGRFSGRQFSNSRSEMNVSTLELGDSALYLCASSLDNRGEKFFGPGTRLTVL.

This clone came up once. The chain has TRBV11-3 and TRBJ2-1; TRBD1 is a possible D gene (6 bases). Trimming removed 5 bases at V and 7 bases at J, with 9 bases between. Germline assignment: CDR1 SGHNT and CDR2 YENEEA. The CDR3 runs 12 residues. The CDR3 nucleotides read TGTGCCAGCAGCCTCGACAGGAATGAGCAGTTCTTC. Translated, it gives CASSLDRNEQFF.

The chain combines TRBV5-1 with TRBJ2-7, with D maybe TRBD2 (6 bases). The CDR3 length is 15 residues. The V gene lost 0 bases and the J gene lost 7 bases, with 17 bases spanning the gap. The germline CDR1 and CDR2 sequences are SGHRS and YFSETQ. This chain's CDR3 is CASSLVVGRFGEQYF. The CDR3 DNA sequence: TGCGCCAGCAGCTTGGTGGTAGGGAGGTTCGGTGAGCAGTACTTC. Full variable domain (outside the CDR3, taken from reference TRBV5-1 and TRBJ2-7): KAGVTQTPRYLIKTRGQQVTLSCSPISGHRSVSWYQQTPGQGLQFLFEYFSETQRNKGNFPGRFSGRQFSNSRSEMNVSTLELGDSALYLCASSLVVGRFGEQYFGPGTRLTVT.

The chain recombines TRBV29-1 with TRBJ1-1, with D unresolved. CDR3 length: 14 residues. The V end was cut by 5 bases, the J end by 0 bases, with 13 bases between. Germline V gives CDR1 SQVTM, CDR2 ANQGSEA. The CDR3 DNA follows: TGCAGCGTTTATCCTACGAGCATGAACACTGAAGCTTTCTTT. As protein: CSVYPTSMNTEAFF. Supplemented by reference TRBV29-1 and TRBJ1-1, the full variable domain reads SAVISQKPSRDICQRGTSLTIQCQVDSQVTMMFWYRQQPGQSLTLIATANQGSEATYESGFVIDKFPISRPNLTFSTLTVSNMSPEDSSIYLCSVYPTSMNTEAFFGQGTRLTVV.

The chain couples TRBV27 to TRBJ2-7; D is unresolved. The CDR3 is 14 amino acids. Looked up from germline, CDR1 is MNHEY and CDR2 is SMNVEV (reference sequence). V lost 6 bases, J lost 2 bases, and 14 bases lay in between. CDR3 amino acids: CASSFIAGTYEQYF. For the CDR3, the DNA is TGTGCCAGCAGCTTCATAGCCGGAACCTACGAGCAGTACTTC.

The chain couples TRBV10-2 to TRBJ2-7, with TRBD1 as a possible D gene (5 bases). Germline loops: CDR1 WSHSY, CDR2 SAAADI. V gave up 4 bases and J gave up 9 bases, with 16 bases separating them. CDR3 length: 13 amino acids. CDR3 protein: CASSGQGSTAQYF. CDR3 bases: TGCGCCAGCAGTGGTCAAGGATCGACAGCGCAGTACTTC.

J is TRBJ2-6 and V is TRBV2; D possibly corresponds to TRBD2 (5 bases). Per the germline V gene, CDR1 is SNHLY and CDR2 is FYNNEI. The CDR3 extends over 14 amino acids. The V gene lost 7 bases and the J gene lost 0 bases, with 7 bases spanning the gap. CDR3 sequence: CASIRDSGANVLTF. CDR3 bases: TGTGCCAGCATCCGGGACTCTGGGGCCAACGTCCTGACTTTC. Using reference TRBV2 and TRBJ2-6 for the parts outside the CDR3, the full variable domain is EPEVTQTPSHQVTQMGQEVILRCVPISNHLYFYWYRQILGQKVEFLVSFYNNEISEKSEIFDDQFSVERPDGSNFTLKIRSTKLEDSAMYFCASIRDSGANVLTFGAGSRLTVL.

This rearrangement joins TRBV1 to TRBJ2-5; the D call of TRBD2 is as the table states it, not checked on the DNA. TRBV1 is a pseudogene segment. This CDR3 contains 17 residues. This CDR3 reads CTSSQEIGTTFGETQYF. DNA for the CDR3: TGCACCAGCAGCCAAGAGATTGGGACTACTTTTGGGGAGACCCAGTACTTC.

In its sample, this clone was seen a few times. The J gene is TRBJ1-1, the V gene TRBV20-1, with unresolved D. The CDR3 has 11 amino acids. CDR1 is DFQATT, CDR2 SNEGSKA, per germline (reference sequence). V was clipped by 4 bases and J by 3 bases, with 6 bases between them. The CDR3 loop reads CSATGYTEAFF. The CDR3 nucleotides read TGCAGTGCTACGGGTTACACTGAAGCTTTCTTT.

The chain is built from TRBV7-9 and TRBJ1-2, with 7 bases fitting TRBD1. V lost 3 bases to trimming and J lost 2 bases; unmatched junction nucleotides: 3. CDR3 length: 14 amino acids. The germline CDR1 and CDR2 sequences are SEHNR and FQNEAQ (reference sequence). The CDR3 nucleotides are TGTGCCAGCAGCTTCGGACAGGACAACTATGGCTACACCTTC. Its translation: CASSFGQDNYGYTF.

The rearrangement joins TRBV7-9 to TRBJ1-2; the D gene is possibly TRBD1 (6 bases). Trimming stripped 2 bases from V and 6 bases from J, with 13 bases between. Looked up from germline, CDR1 is SEHNR and CDR2 is FQNEAQ (reference sequence). The CDR3 is 14 amino acids. The CDR3 spells CASSLYPHRDGYTF. Here the CDR3 DNA reads TGTGCCAGCAGCTTATATCCCCACAGGGATGGCTACACCTTC.

This chain joins TRBV6-5 and TRBJ1-2; 9 bases line up with TRBD1. This CDR3 has 15 amino acids. Germline assignment: CDR1 MNHEY and CDR2 SVGAGI. V gave up 1 base and J gave up 2 bases; unmatched junction bases: 2. This CDR3 reads CASSYFGTGNYGYTF. In DNA, the CDR3 is TGTGCCAGCAGTTACTTTGGGACAGGGAACTATGGCTACACCTTC.

This clone appeared a single time. The rearrangement links TRBV5-1 to TRBJ2-6, with TRBD1 matching over 12 bases. From germline, CDR1 is SGHRS and CDR2 YFSETQ. Trimming took 3 bases from V and 0 from J; bases not matched to a gene: 7. The CDR3 is 19 amino acids. CDR3 bases: TGCGCCAGCAGCTGGGGACAGGGGGCGACCGACTCTGGGGCCAACGTCCTGACTTTC. As protein: CASSWGQGATDSGANVLTF.

For the CDR3, the DNA is TGCGCCAGCAGCCCAATGATAGAGACTAGCGGGAGAGGCGAGCAGTACTTC. It codes for CASSPMIETSGRGEQYF. This chain uses TRBV5-1 with TRBJ2-7, with 12 bases matching TRBD2. The V and J ends lost 4 bases and 6 bases, in that order; junction bases with no gene match: 14. Germline lookup yields CDR1 SGHRS and CDR2 YFSETQ. This CDR3 contains 17 residues.

V and J are TRBV7-8 and TRBJ2-7, with 10 nucleotides matching TRBD2. The junction had 6 bases not matched to a gene; V was cut back by 4 bases and J by 6 bases. This CDR3 spans 14 amino acids. Germline CDR1 reads SGHVS; CDR2 reads FQNEAQ. The CDR3 sequence is CASSSLAGVSEQYF. The DNA of the CDR3 is TGTGCCAGCAGCTCGCTAGCGGGAGTGAGCGAGCAGTACTTC.

The V gene is TRBV7-2, the J gene TRBJ2-3, with TRBD2 matching over 7 bases. Germline-derived CDR1 and CDR2 are SGHTA and FQGNSA. The CDR3 is made up of 12 amino acids. Germline trimming cut 4 bases from V and 6 bases from J; bases unmatched to any gene: 1. In DNA, the CDR3 is TGTGCCAGCAGCTGGGGAGGGGATACGCAGTATTTT. The encoded protein is CASSWGGDTQYF.

The chain is built from TRBV2 and TRBJ1-1; 12 bases line up with TRBD1. Germline lookup yields CDR1 SNHLY and CDR2 FYNNEI. V lost 6 bases, J lost 3 bases, and 5 bases stayed unmatched. The CDR3 sequence is 15 residues long. Here the CDR3 DNA reads TGTGCCAGCAGAAGGGACAGGGGGCTTGACACTGAAGCTTTCTTT. Protein sequence: CASRRDRGLDTEAFF.

This chain links TRBV30 with TRBJ2-7; 11 bases map to TRBD2. CDR1 is GTSNPN and CDR2 is SVGIG in the germline V gene (reference sequence). V trimming: 3 bases; J trimming: 2 bases; junction bases outside the gene matches: 6. The CDR3 sequence is 15 residues long. The CDR3 loop reads CAWRDKTSGTYEQYF. CDR3 nucleotide sequence: TGTGCCTGGAGGGACAAGACTAGCGGGACCTACGAGCAGTACTTC. The entire variable domain, with the rest obtained from reference TRBV30 and TRBJ2-7, is as follows: SQTIHQWPATLVQPVGSPLSLECTVEGTSNPNLYWYRQAAGRGLQLLFYSVGIGQISSEVPQNLSASRPQDRQFILSSKKLLLSDSGFYLCAWRDKTSGTYEQYFGPGTRLTVT.

This clone was observed a single time. V gene TRBV6-5 combines with J gene TRBJ2-1, with 10 bases that match TRBD1. Trimming took 6 bases from V and 7 from J; bases not matched to a gene: 9. CDR3 length: 15 amino acids. Germline CDR1 is MNHEY and CDR2 is SVGAGI. The CDR3 bases are TGTGCCAGCAGCCTCGATGGGACAGGGGTGAATGAGCAGTTCTTC. This gives the protein CASSLDGTGVNEQFF.

The chain carries TRBV2 and TRBJ2-1; TRBD2 agrees at 8 bases. The CDR3 is 15 residues long. Germline V gene data show CDR1 as SNHLY and CDR2 as FYNNEI. After removal of 6 bases from V and 2 bases from J, the junction contained 6 bases not matched to a gene. The CDR3 DNA reads as TGTGCCAGCAGAAGAGCGGGAGCCCCCTACAATGAGCAGTTCTTC. Its translation: CASRRAGAPYNEQFF.

V is TRBV5-1 and J is TRBJ2-1; D is perhaps TRBD1 (5 bases). The CDR3 runs to 15 residues. The V end was cut by 7 bases, the J end by 4 bases, with 18 bases between. The V gene's germline CDR1 is SGHRS and CDR2 YFSETQ. For the CDR3, the DNA is TGCGCCAGCTCAATGGGCCAGGGTCAATACAATGAGCAGTTCTTC. It is translated as CASSMGQGQYNEQFF.

This sequence joins TRBV20-1 and TRBJ1-2; D gene unclear. The CDR3 loop spans 11 amino acids. Trimming removed 5 bases from V and 7 bases from J, with 11 bases in between. CDR1 is DFQATT and CDR2 is SNEGSKA in the germline V gene (reference sequence). The CDR3 loop is CSALYSGGYTF. The CDR3 DNA is TGCAGTGCTCTCTATTCGGGTGGCTACACCTTC.

V gene TRBV29-1 combines with J gene TRBJ1-2, with 8 bases lining up with TRBD1. The CDR3 is 13 amino acids. The ends lost 4 bases at V and 3 bases at J; junction bases unmatched: 4. Germline CDR1 SQVTM, CDR2 ANQGSEA. The DNA of the CDR3 is TGCAGCGTTGGACAGGGGTCGGACTATGGCTACACCTTC. As protein: CSVGQGSDYGYTF.

This clone was seen only once. The rearrangement uses TRBV29-1 and TRBJ2-5; D perhaps matches TRBD1 (6 bases). The CDR3 has 14 amino acids. Trimming removed 6 bases at V and 4 bases at J, with 18 bases between. Germline V gene sequence: CDR1 SQVTM, CDR2 ANQGSEA. DNA of the CDR3: TGCAGCGTGGGGGCGGCGCGATTAGGAGAGACCCAGTACTTC. This encodes CSVGAARLGETQYF.

The gene calls are TRBV15 and TRBJ2-1, with a possible D match to TRBD2 (6 bases). The CDR3 consists of 16 residues. The germline V gene has CDR1 LNHNV and CDR2 YYDKDF (reference sequence). V lost 3 bases, J lost 10 bases, and 22 bases lay in between. This CDR3 reads CATSRKPGLDWREQFF. CDR3 sequence (DNA): TGTGCCACCAGCAGGAAACCGGGACTGGATTGGCGGGAGCAGTTCTTC.